This T cell receptor beta chain originates from a study of regulatory T cells in long-lasting Graves disease. The overall study: Antithyroid drugs had been given to newly diagnosed Graves' patients for under 3 months.

Sequencing libraries for TCR beta were prepared with iRepertoire HTBI primers and Arm-PCR of CDR3 regions. TCRdb reanalysed the multiplex PCR reads using MiXCR and keeps one entry per CDR3 protein. The data contain 400,000 to 650,000 distinct CDR3 sequences, around 15% of them singletons. The CDR3 contains 9 residues. Trimming pared 8 bases from V and 3 bases from J, leaving 2 bases between. The germline V gene encodes CDR1 SGHAT and CDR2 FQNNGV. Time point given: newly diagnosed GD, antithyroid drugs for less than 3 months. Construction of the TCR library relied on RNA isolated from PBMCs. It was American Thyroid Association guidelines that determined Graves' disease diagnosis. This clonotype was observed many times. The same data also went into a second study, on T cells in Graves' hyperthyroidism and ophthalmopathy. That source reports: The HTBI set primed first-round TCR CDR3 RT-PCR. Also found in blood were most expanded thyroid clonotypes above 0.001.

The chain uses TRBV11-2 and TRBJ2-7; D uncertain. This receptor was obtained from a woman aged 35-65 years with Graves disease. The specimen was peripheral blood mononuclear cells (PBMCs), collected at new diagnosis, from a patient treated with antithyroid drugs. The CDR3 DNA reads TGTGCCAGCTGCTACGAGCAGTACTTC. Translating it yields CASCYEQYF.